Below, 27 T cell receptor beta chains from the same sample are listed, as sequenced in a study of a mutant IDH1 vaccine in newly diagnosed glioma. No antigen is known for these receptors. Data came from immunoSEQ multiplex PCR; TCRdb stores just in-frame clones and leaves some out. The sample has about 24,000 clones, about 81% seen once. Time point defined: week 47, end of study. Each dose of the vaccine consisted of 300 ug of mutant IDH1 20-mer peptide, with topical imiquimod. Sequencing used PBMCs, obtained from a glioma patient whose treatment included an IDH1 peptide vaccine. The receptors were sampled from a middle-aged man with glioma. Some clones in this sample may be carry-over from other donors' samples.

This chain uses TRBV6-1 with TRBJ2-3; D may be TRBD2 (5 bases). The CDR3 runs 15 residues. The V end was cut by 4 bases, the J end by 0 bases, with 11 bases between. In germline, CDR1 is MNHNS, CDR2 SASEGT. The CDR3 is CASSGRPGSTDTQYF. The CDR3, as DNA: TGTGCCAGCAGTGGGAGACCGGGAAGCACAGATACGCAGTATTTT.

The V and J genes are TRBV18 and TRBJ1-2, with D perhaps TRBD1 (5 bases). V was trimmed by 2 bases and J by 3 bases, leaving 13 bases between them. This CDR3 comprises 15 residues. CDR1 is KGHSH, CDR2 LQKENI, per germline. The chain's CDR3 is CASSPDRGTHYGYTF. The CDR3, as DNA: TGTGCCAGCTCACCAGACCGCGGGACGCACTATGGCTACACCTTC.

This clone appeared once. The gene calls are TRBV2 and TRBJ1-2; D possibly corresponds to TRBD1 (6 bases). The V gene's germline CDR1 is SNHLY and CDR2 FYNNEI. Trimming pared 9 bases from V and 4 bases from J, leaving 24 bases between. This CDR3 has 16 residues. CDR3 DNA: TGTGCCAGTACAACATCGGACAGATTTTTTATCTATGGCTACACCTTC. Translating it yields CASTTSDRFFIYGYTF.

Here the CDR3 DNA reads TGCGCCAGCAGCTTGGGTGGTAGCGGGGGCCAAGAGACCCAGTACTTC. This encodes CASSLGGSGGQETQYF. V is TRBV5-1 and J is TRBJ2-5; TRBD2 agrees at 9 bases. Germline CDR1 and CDR2: SGHRS and YFSETQ. V was clipped by 0 bases and J by 1 base; unmatched bases: 4. The CDR3 loop spans 16 amino acids.

J is TRBJ2-2 and V is TRBV29-1, with 12 bases identical to TRBD1. This CDR3 is 16 amino acids long. Germline CDR1 is SQVTM and CDR2 is ANQGSEA. J was trimmed by 6 bases and V by 3 bases; bases with no gene match: 8. The CDR3 DNA reads TGCAGCGTTGAGGGGTCCGGGACAGGGGGCCCCGGGGAGCTGTTTTTT. Translated: CSVEGSGTGGPGELFF.

This clone was recorded once. The genes are TRBV14 and TRBJ2-7; the D is unclear. Trimming removed 6 bases from V and 0 bases from J, with 9 bases in between. CDR1 and CDR2 from the germline V gene are SGHDN and FVKESK. The CDR3 length is 13 residues. The CDR3 here is CASRGLDSYEQYF. In nucleotides, the CDR3 is TGTGCCAGCAGGGGTCTAGACTCCTACGAGCAGTACTTC.

The rearrangement joins TRBV9 to TRBJ2-7, with 9 positions matching TRBD2. From germline, CDR1 is SGDLS and CDR2 YYNGEE. The V gene end was trimmed by 4 bases and the J gene end by 0 bases; junction bases not matched to a gene: 8. The length of the CDR3 is 16 residues. CDR3 DNA: TGTGCCAGCAGCCGTGCTTCTAGCGGGGTCTCCTACGAGCAGTACTTC. Its protein is CASSRASSGVSYEQYF.

The rearrangement links TRBV6-1 to TRBJ2-2, with D tentatively TRBD2 (5 bases). There are 14 residues in the CDR3. Per germline, CDR1 MNHNS and CDR2 SASEGT. The V gene lost 7 bases and the J gene lost 3 bases, with 12 bases spanning the gap. The CDR3 DNA reads as TGTGCCAGCAAAGGACTCCAGGACACCGGGGAGCTGTTTTTT. It yields the protein CASKGLQDTGELFF.

The V gene is TRBV2, the J gene TRBJ1-4; 7 bases align to TRBD1. Germline CDR1 reads SNHLY; CDR2 reads FYNNEI. V was pared by 1 base and J by 10 bases, with 9 bases of the junction left unmatched. This CDR3 has 15 amino acids. CDR3 loop: CASSEVTGTFRKLFF. Here the CDR3 DNA reads TGTGCCAGCAGTGAAGTGACAGGGACCTTTAGAAAACTGTTTTTT.

The CDR3 nucleotides read TGTGCCAGCAGTCGTGGACAGGATGGCAATCAGCCCCAGCATTTT. It translates to CASSRGQDGNQPQHF. The rearrangement links TRBV6-5 to TRBJ1-5; 7 bases line up with TRBD1. Trimming removed 5 bases from V and 2 bases from J; junction bases left unmatched: 6. This CDR3 contains 15 residues. Looked up from germline, CDR1 is MNHEY and CDR2 is SVGAGI.

CDR3 in amino acids: CSVVPGGLYEQYF. The CDR3, as DNA: TGCAGCGTTGTTCCAGGGGGCCTGTACGAGCAGTACTTC. The gene calls are TRBV29-1 and TRBJ2-5, with 8 bases lining up with TRBD1. The J call may be in error: the DNA end matches TRBJ2-7 better. In germline, CDR1 is SQVTM, CDR2 ANQGSEA. The CDR3 has 13 amino acids.

The rearrangement links TRBV10-3 to TRBJ1-1; D is unresolved. Trimming took off 3 bases at V and 1 base at J, with 3 bases between the two ends. Germline CDR1 ENHRY, CDR2 SYGVKD. The CDR3 contains 12 residues. CDR3 loop: CAISDWNTEAFF. As DNA, the CDR3 is TGTGCCATCAGTGACTGGAACACTGAAGCTTTCTTT.

Remarks on this clone: The junction does not match germline at one end; this may be a read error. The chain combines TRBV11-2 with TRBJ2-7, with D possibly TRBD2 on 7 matching bases. Germline CDR1 reads SGHAT; CDR2 reads FQNNGV. There are 12 residues in the CDR3. The CDR3 here is CASSIPRGAPVF. CDR3 coding DNA: TGTGCCAGCAGCATCCCCCGGGGGGCCCCCGTCTTC.

J is TRBJ1-2 and V is TRBV7-9; 12 bases match TRBD1. The germline gives CDR1 SEHNR, CDR2 FQNEAQ (reference sequence). The CDR3 sequence is 15 residues long. J gave up 2 bases and V 3 bases, and 1 base lay outside the gene matches. CDR3 sequence: CASSLGQGANYGYTF. In nucleotides, the CDR3 is TGTGCCAGCAGCTTGGGACAGGGGGCGAACTATGGCTACACCTTC.

In its sample, this clone is medium-sized. The rearrangement links TRBV7-6 to TRBJ2-5, with unresolved D. Trimming removed 0 bases at V and 6 bases at J, with 2 bases between. This CDR3 has 11 amino acids. CDR1 is SGHVS and CDR2 is FNYEAQ in the germline V gene. DNA for the CDR3: TGTGCCAGCAGCTTAGCGCAGACCCAGTACTTC. Protein sequence: CASSLAQTQYF.

The chain employs TRBV6-1 and TRBJ1-1; no clear D gene. CDR1 and CDR2 (germline): MNHNS, SASEGT. The length of the CDR3 is 13 residues. Trimming removed 1 base at V and 4 bases at J, with 7 bases between. As DNA, the CDR3 is TGTGCCAGCAGTGAAGAGGCGGTCACTGAAGCTTTCTTT. Translation gives CASSEEAVTEAFF.

This chain connects TRBV18 to TRBJ2-7; TRBD1 might be the D (6 bases). From germline, CDR1 is KGHSH and CDR2 LQKENI. Trimming took 5 bases from V and 0 from J, leaving 17 bases between them. The CDR3 extends over 16 amino acids. The CDR3 sequence is CASSVFSGVSSYEQYF. The CDR3 coding sequence is TGTGCCAGCTCAGTTTTCTCAGGGGTAAGCTCCTACGAGCAGTACTTC.

This chain joins TRBV9 and TRBJ1-1; 7 nucleotides match TRBD1. The length of the CDR3 is 13 residues. Germline CDR1 reads SGDLS; CDR2 reads YYNGEE. The trim removed 5 bases at V and 0 bases at J, leaving 1 base unmatched. In DNA form, the CDR3 reads TGTGCCAGCAGGGGACAGTTGAACACTGAAGCTTTCTTT. This gives the protein CASRGQLNTEAFF.

V and J are TRBV25-1 and TRBJ1-1, with unresolved D. Germline V lookup: CDR1 MGHDK, CDR2 SYGVNS. This CDR3 contains 14 residues. Trimming stripped 3 bases from V and 6 bases from J, with 14 bases between. The chain's CDR3 is CASSDRRMRPEAFF. The DNA for the CDR3 is TGTGCCAGCAGTGATCGGCGAATGCGTCCTGAAGCTTTCTTT.

This sequence joins TRBV18 and TRBJ1-2; the D gene is possibly TRBD1 (5 bases). Germline-derived CDR1 and CDR2 are KGHSH and LQKENI. This CDR3 comprises 14 residues. The V end was cut by 2 bases, the J end by 4 bases, with 11 bases between. The CDR3 reads CASSPAQGGYGYTF. The CDR3 nucleotides are TGTGCCAGCTCACCAGCTCAGGGTGGCTATGGCTACACCTTC.

Written as DNA, the CDR3 is TGTGCCAGTAGTATAGGGGGGCGGGCTGAAGCTTTCTTT. Protein: CASSIGGRAEAFF. The rearrangement joins TRBV19 to TRBJ1-1; perhaps TRBD1 as D (6 bases). CDR1 LNHDA and CDR2 SQIVND come from the germline V gene (reference sequence). The CDR3 consists of 13 residues. Trimming left V 1 base short and J 6 bases short, with 9 bases between. Drawing the rest from reference TRBV19 and TRBJ1-1, the complete variable domain is DGGITQSPKYLFRKEGQNVTLSCEQNLNHDAMYWYRQDPGQGLRLIYYSQIVNDFQKGDIAEGYSVSREKKESFPLTVTSAQKNPTAFYLCASSIGGRAEAFFGQGTRLTVV.

The genes are TRBV4-1 and TRBJ1-4, with D uncertain. CDR3 length: 14 residues. V shed 2 bases and J shed 8 bases, with 12 bases lying between them. The V gene's germline CDR1 is MGHRA and CDR2 YSYEKL. The CDR3 protein is CASSQSGVREKLFF. The CDR3 coding sequence is TGCGCCAGCAGCCAAAGTGGGGTGCGGGAAAAACTGTTTTTT.

The chain has TRBV6-6 and TRBJ1-1; TRBD1 agrees at 9 bases. The CDR3 spans 14 residues. V lost 8 bases to trimming and J lost 11 bases; unmatched junction nucleotides: 15. Germline V gene sequence: CDR1 MNHNY, CDR2 SVGAGI (reference sequence). The CDR3 DNA reads TGTGCCAGCCAAGCCCTCTCAGGAGGGACAGGGGCTTTCTTT. This encodes CASQALSGGTGAFF.

The chain has TRBV7-9 and TRBJ2-7, with unresolved D. CDR1 and CDR2 from the germline V gene are SEHNR and FQNEAQ (reference sequence). The CDR3 has 14 amino acids. The V gene lost 2 bases and the J gene lost 5 bases, with 13 bases spanning the gap. For the CDR3, the DNA is TGTGCCAGCAGCTTACTCTTCCGTCTTAACGAGCAGTACTTC. This sequence encodes CASSLLFRLNEQYF.

This chain connects TRBV11-1 to TRBJ2-7, with 7 bases aligning to TRBD1. CDR1 SGHAT and CDR2 FQDESV come from the germline V gene (reference sequence). V gave up 5 bases and J gave up 0 bases; unmatched junction bases: 7. The CDR3 sequence is 15 residues long. In DNA, the CDR3 is TGTGCCAGCAGCCCGATGACAGGGTACTCCTACGAGCAGTACTTC. As protein: CASSPMTGYSYEQYF.

This chain connects TRBV7-8 to TRBJ2-2; D is ambiguous. Trimming removed 2 bases at V and 1 base at J, with 11 bases between. Germline CDR1 is SGHVS and CDR2 is FQNEAQ. CDR3 length: 16 residues. The CDR3, as DNA: TGTGCCAGCAGCTTACTCCATCGGAGGAACACCGGGGAGCTGTTTTTT. It encodes CASSLLHRRNTGELFF.

The chain employs TRBV6-5 and TRBJ1-3, with unresolved D. Trimming pared 6 bases from V and 0 bases from J, leaving 9 bases between. CDR3 length equals 14 residues. CDR1 is MNHEY and CDR2 is SVGAGI in the germline V gene. CDR3 in DNA: TGTGCCAGCAGCCGACTGCTCTCTGGAAACACCATATATTTT. The encoded protein is CASSRLLSGNTIYF.